The rows below give T cell receptor beta chains drawn from one sample of a study of T cell responses to AZD1222 COVID-19 vaccine. TCRdb's table, derived via immunoSEQ multiplex PCR, lists solely in-frame clones and lacks some. The table records about 72,000 clones, 89% of them present only once. Sequencing used peripheral blood, obtained 28 days after the second AZD1222 dose. All receptors come from an adult who received the AZD1222 COVID-19 vaccine. The CDR3 runs from the conserved cysteine through the conserved F or W. The D gene is left open where the match is weak.

>TRBJ2-5|NA|TRBV5-4
CASSMGPSGDQETQYF
TGTGCCAGCAGCATGGGTCCGTCGGGGGACCAAGAGACCCAGTACTTC
>TRBJ1-2|NA|TRBV24-1
CATSVLQLYGYTF
TGTGCCACCAGTGTCTTACAGCTTTATGGCTACACCTTC
>TRBJ2-3|TRBD1|TRBV18
CASYRDRGTDTQYF
TGTGCCAGCTACCGGGACAGGGGGACAGATACGCAGTATTTT
>TRBJ1-1|NA|TRBV5-1
CASRSTLRGANTEAFF
TGCGCCAGCAGGAGCACGCTAAGAGGGGCGAACACTGAAGCTTTCTTT
>TRBJ1-5|TRBD1|TRBV28
CASRQPGTGPRNQPQHF
TGTGCCAGCAGACAACCCGGGACAGGGCCTCGGAATCAGCCCCAGCATTTT
>TRBJ1-5|TRBD1|TRBV19
CASSMEDRRNQPQHF
TGTGCCAGTAGTATGGAGGACAGGAGGAATCAGCCCCAGCATTTT
>TRBJ2-7|NA|TRBV28
CASSPGGSTYEQYF
TGTGCCAGCAGTCCCGGGGGCAGCACCTACGAGCAGTACTTC
>TRBJ1-2|NA|TRBV28
CASSPDDGYTF
TGTGCCAGCAGTCCCGACGATGGTTACACCTTC
>TRBJ2-7|NA|TRBV19
CASRLEGGVYEQYF
TGTGCCAGTAGACTCGAAGGGGGGGTCTACGAGCAGTACTTC
>TRBJ2-7|NA|TRBV24-1
CATSDPVSGVDEQYF
TGTGCCACCAGTGACCCCGTTTCCGGGGTGGACGAGCAGTACTTC
>TRBJ1-6|TRBD1|TRBV19
CASNPGQGAYSPLHF
TGTGCCAGTAACCCCGGACAGGGGGCCTACTCACCCCTCCACTTT
>TRBJ2-2|TRBD2|TRBV4-2
CASSQEPAGGYTGELFF
TGTGCCAGCAGCCAAGAACCAGCGGGAGGATACACCGGGGAGCTGTTTTTT
>TRBJ1-1|TRBD1|TRBV4-3
CASSRWGTGEGEAFF
TGCGCCAGCAGCCGCTGGGGGACAGGGGAGGGTGAAGCTTTCTTT
>TRBJ1-1|NA|TRBV5-6
CASSPLGLGNTEAFF
TGTGCCAGCAGCCCCCTAGGGTTGGGGAACACTGAAGCTTTCTTT
>TRBJ1-2|NA|TRBV7-8
CASSFSGTGNGYTF
TGTGCCAGCAGCTTCTCCGGGACCGGCAATGGCTACACCTTC
>TRBJ1-1|NA|TRBV6-5
CASIITWPGHTEAFF
TGTGCCAGCATCATTACTTGGCCAGGCCACACTGAAGCTTTCTTT
>TRBJ2-3|NA|TRBV5-8
CASSYSDTQYF
TGTGCCAGCAGCTACAGCGATACGCAGTATTTT
>TRBJ1-3|NA|TRBV11-2
CASSERDNRNTIYF
TGTGCCAGCAGCGAACGGGACAACAGAAACACCATATATTTT
>TRBJ2-5|NA|TRBV28
CASSSPTQETQYF
TGTGCCAGCAGTTCACCAACCCAAGAGACCCAGTACTTC
>TRBJ2-7|NA|TRBV18
CASSPMTGRGEQYF
TGTGCCAGCTCACCAATGACAGGCAGAGGAGAGCAGTACTTC
>TRBJ1-6|NA|TRBV14
CASSQEQAGNSPLHF
TGTGCCAGCAGCCAAGAACAGGCCGGGAATTCACCCCTCCACTTT
>TRBJ1-5|NA|TRBV5-6
CASSSRTGSSLGQPQHF
TGTGCCAGCAGCTCGAGAACCGGGTCCTCTTTGGGGCAGCCCCAGCATTTT
>TRBJ2-5|TRBD2|TRBV6-4
CASSDGSGSSETQYF
TGTGCCAGCAGTGACGGTAGCGGGAGTTCAGAGACCCAGTACTTC